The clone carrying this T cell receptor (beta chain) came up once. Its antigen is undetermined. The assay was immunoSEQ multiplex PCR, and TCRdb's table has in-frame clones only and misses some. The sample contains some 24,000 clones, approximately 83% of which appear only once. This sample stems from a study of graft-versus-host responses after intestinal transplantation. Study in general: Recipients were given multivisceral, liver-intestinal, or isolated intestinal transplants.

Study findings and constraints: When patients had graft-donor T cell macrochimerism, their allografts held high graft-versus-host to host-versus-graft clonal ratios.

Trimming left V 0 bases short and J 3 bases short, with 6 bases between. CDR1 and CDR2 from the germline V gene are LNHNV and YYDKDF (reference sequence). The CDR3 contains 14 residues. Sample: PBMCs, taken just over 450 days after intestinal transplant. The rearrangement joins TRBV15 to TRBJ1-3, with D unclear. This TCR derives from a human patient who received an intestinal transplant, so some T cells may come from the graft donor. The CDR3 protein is CATSRDVGGNTIYF. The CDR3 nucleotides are TGTGCCACCAGCAGAGATGTCGGTGGAAACACCATATATTTT.